This passage covers 14 T cell receptor beta chains from one sample sequenced in a study of blood T cell repertoires in COVID-19. The method was immunoSEQ multiplex PCR; TCRdb's version includes in-frame clones alone and lacks a portion of them. The sample carries some 160,000 clones, around four fifths recorded once. Sequencing input: peripheral blood. These receptors all stem from a woman aged 65 to 85 who had recovered from COVID-19.

The chain has TRBV6-2 or TRBV6-3 and TRBJ2-7; 7 nucleotides match TRBD1. Looked up from germline, CDR1 is MNHEY and CDR2 is SVGEGT. This CDR3 spans 15 amino acids. The V gene end was trimmed by 5 bases and the J gene end by 3 bases; junction bases not matched to a gene: 10. CDR3 coding DNA: TGTGCCAGCAGTCGCCGGGACAGCGTCGTCTACGAGCAGTACTTC. This gives the protein CASSRRDSVVYEQYF.

The rearrangement links TRBV6-5 to TRBJ2-7; D might be TRBD2 (5 bases). The V and J ends lost 5 bases and 5 bases respectively, with 19 bases between them. Germline V gene data show CDR1 as MNHEY and CDR2 as SVGAGI. The CDR3 extends over 15 amino acids. CDR3 in amino acids: CASSHHPPRANEQYF. Written as DNA, the CDR3 is TGTGCCAGCAGTCACCACCCGCCGCGGGCTAACGAGCAGTACTTC.

The genes are TRBV7-8 and TRBJ2-1; 9 bases line up with TRBD2. Germline V gene sequence: CDR1 SGHVS, CDR2 FQNEAQ. The CDR3 runs 16 residues. The V segment lost 1 base and the J segment 4 bases; nucleotides outside the gene matches: 5. Here the CDR3 reads CASSLGASGGYNEQFF. CDR3 DNA: TGTGCCAGCAGCTTAGGGGCCAGCGGGGGGTACAATGAGCAGTTCTTC.

J is TRBJ2-4 and V is TRBV19; D call uncertain. The CDR3 sequence is 16 residues long. From germline, CDR1 is LNHDA and CDR2 SQIVND (reference sequence). Trimming pared 6 bases from V and 1 base from J, leaving 16 bases between. The CDR3 protein is CASRQDGDLAKNIQYF. The CDR3 DNA follows: TGTGCCAGTAGGCAAGACGGAGACTTGGCCAAAAACATTCAGTACTTC.

The V and J genes are TRBV10-3 and TRBJ1-3; tentative D call: TRBD1 (6 bases). This CDR3 contains 14 residues. V lost 6 bases to trimming and J lost 2 bases, with 11 bases between them. Per the germline V gene, CDR1 is ENHRY and CDR2 is SYGVKD. The CDR3 is CAIRGAPTGNTIYF. In DNA form, the CDR3 reads TGTGCCATCAGGGGGGCGCCTACTGGAAACACCATATATTTT.

The genes are TRBV19 and TRBJ2-2; 13 bases are a match to TRBD2. The CDR3 runs 16 residues. Germline-derived CDR1 and CDR2 are LNHDA and SQIVND (reference sequence). Trimming took 7 bases from V and 5 from J; bases not matched to a gene: 7. The CDR3 DNA sequence: TGTGCCAGTAAACGGCGGACTAGCGGGAGAACCGGGGAGCTGTTTTTT. It translates to CASKRRTSGRTGELFF.

V is TRBV9 and J is TRBJ1-3; D gene ambiguous. Trimming removed 4 bases from V and 0 bases from J, with 11 bases in between. The CDR3 runs 15 residues. The germline V gene encodes CDR1 SGDLS and CDR2 YYNGEE. The CDR3 spells CASSQRRDSGNTIYF. The CDR3 DNA is TGTGCCAGCAGCCAAAGACGGGACTCTGGAAACACCATATATTTT.

CDR3 residues: CASSLPSGSGNEQFF. CDR3 DNA sequence: TGCGCCAGCAGCTTGCCCAGCGGGTCGGGGAATGAGCAGTTCTTC. This chain joins TRBV5-1 and TRBJ2-1; TRBD2 is a possible D gene (6 bases). CDR1 SGHRS and CDR2 YFSETQ come from the germline V gene. CDR3 length: 15 residues. With 1 base removed from V and 7 bases from J, the gap between germline ends came to 15 bases. Drawing the rest from reference TRBV5-1 and TRBJ2-1, the complete variable domain is KAGVTQTPRYLIKTRGQQVTLSCSPISGHRSVSWYQQTPGQGLQFLFEYFSETQRNKGNFPGRFSGRQFSNSRSEMNVSTLELGDSALYLCASSLPSGSGNEQFFGPGTRLTVL.

The chain couples TRBV27 to TRBJ2-6; TRBD2 might be the D (6 bases). The CDR3 extends over 14 amino acids. The germline V gene encodes CDR1 MNHEY and CDR2 SMNVEV (reference sequence). Trimming pared 4 bases from V and 5 bases from J, leaving 9 bases between. CDR3 residues: CASSSRDWANVLTF. For the CDR3, the DNA is TGTGCCAGCAGTTCTCGGGACTGGGCCAACGTCCTGACTTTC.

This sequence joins TRBV18 and TRBJ1-3; TRBD1 might be the D (5 bases). CDR3 length: 15 residues. The germline V gene has CDR1 KGHSH and CDR2 LQKENI. Trimming pared 6 bases from V and 0 bases from J, leaving 12 bases between. CDR3 nucleotides: TGTGCCAGCTCGAGAGACAGCGTCTCTGGAAACACCATATATTTT. It specifies CASSRDSVSGNTIYF. The complete variable domain, with remaining parts taken from reference TRBV18 and TRBJ1-3, reads NAGVMQNPRHLVRRRGQEARLRCSPMKGHSHVYWYRQLPEEGLKFMVYLQKENIIDESGMPKERFSAEFPKEGPSILRIQQVVRGDSAAYFCASSRDSVSGNTIYFGEGSWLTVV.

The chain combines TRBV4-1 with TRBJ1-3; TRBD1 is a possible D gene (5 bases). In germline, CDR1 is MGHRA, CDR2 YSYEKL. With 0 bases removed from V and 8 bases from J, the gap between germline ends came to 14 bases. This CDR3 contains 15 residues. DNA for the CDR3: TGCGCCAGCAGCCAAGATCAGGGCTTCGGATACACCATATATTTT. Translation: CASSQDQGFGYTIYF.

The chain joins TRBV19 to TRBJ1-6; 9 bases map to TRBD1. The CDR3 contains 14 residues. Germline loops: CDR1 LNHDA, CDR2 SQIVND (reference sequence). The V gene end was trimmed by 7 bases and the J gene end by 8 bases; junction bases not matched to a gene: 6. CDR3 amino acids: CASTPTGGHSPLHF. The DNA of the CDR3 is TGTGCCAGTACCCCGACAGGGGGGCATTCACCCCTCCACTTT.

The rearrangement links TRBV20-1 to TRBJ1-3; no reliable D call. This CDR3 comprises 14 residues. Trimming shortened V by 3 bases and J by 0 bases, and 9 bases separated the two germline ends. Germline CDR1 DFQATT, CDR2 SNEGSKA (reference sequence). The CDR3 is CSASPRFSGNTIYF. The CDR3 DNA sequence: TGCAGTGCTAGTCCCAGATTCTCTGGAAACACCATATATTTT.

This clone came up once. This chain uses TRBV18 with TRBJ2-1; D possibly corresponds to TRBD2 (5 bases). CDR3 length: 17 amino acids. In germline, CDR1 is KGHSH, CDR2 LQKENI. The V end lost 3 bases, the J end lost 0 bases, and 15 bases lay between the germline ends. This CDR3 is CASSPLFSGSSYNEQFF. DNA for the CDR3: TGTGCCAGCTCACCCCTATTCAGCGGCAGCTCCTACAATGAGCAGTTCTTC.